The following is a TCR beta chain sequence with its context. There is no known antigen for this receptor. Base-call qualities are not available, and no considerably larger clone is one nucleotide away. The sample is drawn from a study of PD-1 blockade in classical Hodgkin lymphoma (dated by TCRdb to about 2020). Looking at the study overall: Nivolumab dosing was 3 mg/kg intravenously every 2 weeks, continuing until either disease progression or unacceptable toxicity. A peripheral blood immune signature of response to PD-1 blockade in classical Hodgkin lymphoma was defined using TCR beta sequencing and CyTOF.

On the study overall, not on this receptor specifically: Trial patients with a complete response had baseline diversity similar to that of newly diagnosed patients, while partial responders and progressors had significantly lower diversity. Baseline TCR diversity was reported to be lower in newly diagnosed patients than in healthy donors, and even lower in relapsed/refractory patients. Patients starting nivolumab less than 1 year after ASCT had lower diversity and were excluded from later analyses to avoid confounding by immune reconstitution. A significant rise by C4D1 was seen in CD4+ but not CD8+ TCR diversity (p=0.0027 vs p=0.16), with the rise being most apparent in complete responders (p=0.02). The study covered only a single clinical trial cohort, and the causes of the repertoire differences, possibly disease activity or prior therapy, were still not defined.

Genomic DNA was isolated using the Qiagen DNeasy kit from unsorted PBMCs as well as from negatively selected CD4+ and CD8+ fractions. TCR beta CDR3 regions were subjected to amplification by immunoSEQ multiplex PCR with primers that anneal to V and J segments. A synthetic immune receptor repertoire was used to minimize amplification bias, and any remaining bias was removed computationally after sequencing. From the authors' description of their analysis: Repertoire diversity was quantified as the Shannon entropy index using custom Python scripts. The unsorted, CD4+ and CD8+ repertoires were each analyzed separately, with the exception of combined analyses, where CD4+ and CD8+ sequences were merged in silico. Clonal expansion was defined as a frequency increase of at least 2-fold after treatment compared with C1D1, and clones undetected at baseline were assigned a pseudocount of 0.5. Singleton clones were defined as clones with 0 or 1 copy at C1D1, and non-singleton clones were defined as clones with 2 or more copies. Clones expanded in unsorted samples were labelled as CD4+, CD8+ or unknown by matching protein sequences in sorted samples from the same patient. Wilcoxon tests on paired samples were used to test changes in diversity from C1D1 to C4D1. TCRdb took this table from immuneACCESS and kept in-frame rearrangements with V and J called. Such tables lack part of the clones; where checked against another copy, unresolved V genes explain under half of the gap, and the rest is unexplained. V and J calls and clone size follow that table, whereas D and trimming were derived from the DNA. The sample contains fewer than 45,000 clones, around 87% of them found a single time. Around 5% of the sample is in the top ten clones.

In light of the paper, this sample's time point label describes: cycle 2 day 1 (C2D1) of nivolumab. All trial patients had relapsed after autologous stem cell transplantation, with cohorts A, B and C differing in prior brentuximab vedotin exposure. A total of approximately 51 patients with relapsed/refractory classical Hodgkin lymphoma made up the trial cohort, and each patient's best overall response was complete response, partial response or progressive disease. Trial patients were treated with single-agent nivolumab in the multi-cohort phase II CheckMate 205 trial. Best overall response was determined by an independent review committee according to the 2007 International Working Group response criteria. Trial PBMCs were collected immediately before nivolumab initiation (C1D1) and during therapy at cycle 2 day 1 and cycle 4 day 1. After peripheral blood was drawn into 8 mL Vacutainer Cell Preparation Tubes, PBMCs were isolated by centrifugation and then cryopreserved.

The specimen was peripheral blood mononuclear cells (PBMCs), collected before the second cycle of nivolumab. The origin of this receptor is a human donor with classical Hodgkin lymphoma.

The nucleotide sequence is given as TGTGCCAGCAGTGACCCGTTAGGAGGGCAAGGAGGCACCGGGGAGCTGTTTTTT. The resulting protein is CASSDPLGGQGGTGELFF. The rearranged segments are TRBV25-1 and TRBJ2-2; the D gene is possibly TRBD2, with 6 bases matching. Its CDR3 holds 18 amino acids, cysteine through phenylalanine. Kept here is only the CDR3 DNA, which spans 54 bases and is read in frame from base 1. CDR1 and CDR2 are read off the germline V gene as MGHDK and SYGVNS. V was cut back by 3 bases and J by 4 bases, leaving a gap of 21 bases between them.